This T cell receptor beta chain originates from a study of blood T cell repertoires in COVID-19. Overall study context: Acute and convalescent COVID-19 samples came from the United States, Italy and Spain. PBMCs, B-cell-depleted T cells, or T cells provided the cDNA or gDNA that made up the material.

Trimming shortened V by 6 bases and J by 13 bases, and 16 bases separated the two germline ends. Germline V gene sequence: CDR1 MDHEN, CDR2 SYDVKM. The CDR3 is 13 residues long. Per the original methods: Amplification of reference gene primers was used by the study to estimate nucleated cell counts. Produced via immunoSEQ multiplex PCR; TCRdb's table is partial and in-frame only. From that table come the V and J calls and clone size; the DNA was used to work out D and trimming. The sample shows 95,000 to 120,000 clones, over 75% of them seen only once. V gene TRBV28 combines with J gene TRBJ1-6, with D uncertain. The TCR originated in a man over 45 with acute or convalescent COVID-19. The sequencing sample was made of peripheral blood. This CDR3 is CASRMNMVVPLHF. DNA for the CDR3: TGTGCCAGCAGGATGAACATGGTGGTTCCCCTCCACTTT.